This note documents a single T cell receptor (beta chain) sequence. Its antigen is unidentified. Generated by immunoSEQ multiplex PCR, the TCRdb table keeps only in-frame clones and is missing some. Of roughly 5,200 clones in the sample, roughly 19% were seen once. These data come from a study of T cell clonotyping in hematopoietic cell transplantation. Study-wide results and limits: At the given depth, recipient repertoires were over 95% de novo clonotypes. Recipient TCR diversity dropped after transplant; expanded clonotypes rose from day 30 to 180. Cells were unsorted, so CD4 and CD8 contributions were not separated.

Recipients were bled about 28 days pretransplant and at posttransplant days 30, 100, 180. CDR1 is SNHLY, CDR2 FYNNEI, per germline. The CDR3 sequence is 15 residues long. The germline V and J ends were trimmed by 6 bases and 6 bases, with 18 bases remaining between them. The origin of this receptor is a male patient in his late teens or twenties who had an allogeneic stem cell transplant, so the T cells may come from the graft donor. Some clones in this sample may be carry-over from other donors' samples. This chain joins TRBV2 and TRBJ2-1, with D perhaps TRBD1 (5 bases). Sequenced here: PBMCs, sampled 180 days after allogeneic stem cell transplant. The DNA of the CDR3 is TGTGCCAGCAGGCGACAGTTAGGGTCCCCCAATGAGCAGTTCTTC. This translates into CASRRQLGSPNEQFF.